This T cell receptor beta chain was sequenced in a study of T cell changes during pregnancy in multiple sclerosis. This CDR3 contains 15 residues. Germline values: CDR1 SGHNT, CDR2 YYREEE (reference sequence). The J segment lost 5 bases and the V segment lost 4 bases, leaving 9 bases of the junction unmatched. Using immunoSEQ multiplex PCR, the repertoire was profiled, and TCRdb retains in-frame clones only, with some absent. The table includes some 40,000 clones, 94% detected once. The source of this sequence is a female donor with multiple sclerosis, enrolled in a pregnancy study. The rearrangement links TRBV5-4 to TRBJ1-1, with TRBD1 matching 9 bases. Sequenced material: CD4+ T cells from peripheral blood mononuclear cells, taken in the second trimester of pregnancy. CDR3 in amino acids: CASSPRQGENTEAFF. In DNA form, the CDR3 reads TGTGCCAGCAGCCCGCGACAGGGGGAGAATACTGAAGCTTTCTTT.